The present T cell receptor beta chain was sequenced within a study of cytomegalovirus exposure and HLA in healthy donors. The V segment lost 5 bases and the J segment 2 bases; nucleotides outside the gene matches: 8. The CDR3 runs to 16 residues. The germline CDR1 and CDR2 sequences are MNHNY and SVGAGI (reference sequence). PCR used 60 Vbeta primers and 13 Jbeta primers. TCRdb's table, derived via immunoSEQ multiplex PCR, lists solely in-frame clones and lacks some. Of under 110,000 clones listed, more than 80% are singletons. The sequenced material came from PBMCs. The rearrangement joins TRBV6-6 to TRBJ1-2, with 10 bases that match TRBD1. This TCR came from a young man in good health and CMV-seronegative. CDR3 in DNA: TGTGCCAGCAGTCAGGACAGGGGGGGAGGGAACTATGGCTACACCTTC. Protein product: CASSQDRGGGNYGYTF.